Presented here are 27 T cell receptor beta chains from one specimen sequenced in a study of T cell responses to AZD1222 COVID-19 vaccine. Profiling relied on immunoSEQ multiplex PCR, and the TCRdb table lists in-frame clones only, not all of them. The table shows 130,000 to 150,000 clones, with more than 75% occurring only once. The material sequenced was peripheral blood, taken on day 0 of AZD1222 vaccination. These receptors all stem from an adult in good health.

The chain recombines TRBV2 with TRBJ1-1; a possible D gene is TRBD1 (6 bases). Germline V gives CDR1 SNHLY, CDR2 FYNNEI. V was clipped by 6 bases and J by 7 bases, with 12 bases between them. The CDR3 consists of 12 residues. The CDR3 coding sequence is TGTGCCAGCAGCGTAACAGGGTATGAAGCTTTCTTT. Translated, it gives CASSVTGYEAFF.

The chain links TRBV10-3 to TRBJ1-3, with unresolved D. V dropped 0 bases and J dropped 4 bases, with 4 bases sitting between them. The CDR3 is made up of 13 amino acids. The germline V gene encodes CDR1 ENHRY and CDR2 SYGVKD. The CDR3 region has the DNA TGTGCCATCAGTGAGTCCCGGGGAAACACCATATATTTT. Its protein is CAISESRGNTIYF.

The CDR3 DNA reads TGTGCCAGTAGTATAGATGGCGGCTACGAGCAGTACTTC. It translates to CASSIDGGYEQYF. V usage is TRBV19 and J usage is TRBJ2-7; the D is unclear. The CDR3 runs to 13 residues. Germline CDR1 and CDR2: LNHDA and SQIVND (reference sequence). Trimming stripped 0 bases from V and 3 bases from J, with 6 bases between.

DNA for the CDR3: TGTGCCAGCGGATCCGGGACAGGGCGGAATGAGCAGTTCTTC. Protein product: CASGSGTGRNEQFF. This sequence joins TRBV25-1 and TRBJ2-1; 9 bases are shared with TRBD1. The ends lost 8 bases at V and 7 bases at J; junction bases unmatched: 9. CDR3 length equals 14 residues. Per germline, CDR1 MGHDK and CDR2 SYGVNS.

This chain joins TRBV7-6 and TRBJ2-1; TRBD2 agrees at 10 bases. CDR1 is SGHVS and CDR2 is FNYEAQ in the germline V gene. V lost 5 bases, J lost 10 bases, and 11 bases stayed unmatched. The CDR3 spans 15 residues. The CDR3 DNA reads TGTGCCAGCAGCCGTCAGCGGGGGGGCCCCGAGGAGCAGTTCTTC. Translation gives CASSRQRGGPEEQFF. The whole variable domain, remainder taken from reference TRBV7-6 and TRBJ2-1, is GAGVSQSPRYKVTKRGQDVALRCDPISGHVSLYWYRQALGQGPEFLTYFNYEAQQDKSGLPNDRFSAERPEGSISTLTIQRTEQRDSAMYRCASSRQRGGPEEQFFGPGTRLTVL.

The rearrangement uses TRBV10-3 and TRBJ1-2, with D possibly matching TRBD1 (5 bases). V shed 0 bases and J shed 2 bases, with 10 bases lying between them. Germline V lookup: CDR1 ENHRY, CDR2 SYGVKD. The CDR3 is 15 amino acids. CDR3 region: CAISESGPMNYGYTF. The CDR3 nucleotides read TGTGCCATCAGTGAGTCGGGGCCGATGAACTATGGCTACACCTTC.

The chain is built from TRBV14 and TRBJ2-3; possible D gene TRBD1, 6 bases. The V end lost 7 bases, the J end lost 8 bases, and 16 bases lay between the germline ends. The CDR3 covers 13 residues. The V gene's germline CDR1 is SGHDN and CDR2 FVKESK. For the CDR3, the DNA is TGTGCCAGCAAAGGGACATCGTGGGGTACGCAGTATTTT. It translates to CASKGTSWGTQYF.

V and J are TRBV25-1 and TRBJ2-2, with D perhaps being TRBD1 or TRBD2 (5 bases each). The CDR3 loop spans 15 amino acids. Germline CDR1 and CDR2: MGHDK and SYGVNS. V lost 5 bases to trimming and J lost 4 bases, with 14 bases between them. The CDR3 here is CASSTPGAGTGELFF. CDR3 sequence (DNA): TGTGCCAGCAGTACCCCCGGGGCGGGCACCGGGGAGCTGTTTTTT. Drawing the rest from reference TRBV25-1 and TRBJ2-2, the complete variable domain is EADIYQTPRYLVIGTGKKITLECSQTMGHDKMYWYQQDPGMELHLIHYSYGVNSTEKGDLSSESTVSRIRTEHFPLTLESARPSHTSQYLCASSTPGAGTGELFFGEGSRLTVL.

This clone was seen only once. The rearrangement uses TRBV10-3 and TRBJ1-2; the match to TRBD1 covers 9 bases. This CDR3 is built from 17 residues. CDR1 ENHRY and CDR2 SYGVKD come from the germline V gene. The J segment lost 8 bases and the V segment lost 6 bases, leaving 19 bases of the junction unmatched. The CDR3 DNA sequence: TGTGCCATCAGGAATAATCTAGGGGGGGACAGGGTGCGCGGCTACACCTTC. Translating it yields CAIRNNLGGDRVRGYTF.

The V gene is TRBV7-2, the J gene TRBJ1-1; tentatively, D is TRBD1 (5 bases). Germline V gene sequence: CDR1 SGHTA, CDR2 FQGNSA. The CDR3 is 14 amino acids. Trimming shortened V by 5 bases and J by 8 bases, and 18 bases separated the two germline ends. The CDR3: CASSPKPGDSEAFF. The DNA of the CDR3 is TGTGCCAGCAGCCCCAAACCGGGGGACTCCGAAGCTTTCTTT.

The table lists this clone with a count of one. The genes are TRBV6-2 or TRBV6-3 and TRBJ2-6; 9 nucleotides agree with TRBD1. CDR3 length: 19 amino acids. Losses at the gene ends were 5 bases for V and 0 bases for J; bases not matched to a gene: 11. CDR1 is MNHEY and CDR2 is SVGEGT in the germline V gene. CDR3 nucleotides: TGTGCCAGCAGTCCCTGGGACAGGGCCTTTCCCTCTGGGGCCAACGTCCTGACTTTC. Protein sequence: CASSPWDRAFPSGANVLTF.

The genes are TRBV18 and TRBJ1-2, with 8 positions matching TRBD1. This CDR3 has 13 amino acids. In germline, CDR1 is KGHSH, CDR2 LQKENI. Trimming at V came to 3 bases and at J to 4 bases, leaving 1 base not matched to a gene. This CDR3 reads CASSPTGGYGYTF. DNA of the CDR3: TGTGCCAGCTCACCTACAGGGGGCTATGGCTACACCTTC.

The chain recombines TRBV27 with TRBJ2-7; 9 nucleotides line up with TRBD1. Germline lookup yields CDR1 MNHEY and CDR2 SMNVEV (reference sequence). This CDR3 region has 16 residues. After removal of 3 bases from V and 6 bases from J, the junction contained 12 bases not matched to a gene. The CDR3 DNA reads TGTGCCAGCAGTTTTTCTCCCGGGACAGGGTCAAGCGAGCAGTACTTC. It specifies CASSFSPGTGSSEQYF.

This rearrangement joins TRBV19 to TRBJ1-6; 9 nucleotides align to TRBD1. The CDR3 has 14 residues. The V gene end was trimmed by 8 bases and the J gene end by 7 bases; junction bases not matched to a gene: 6. Germline loops: CDR1 LNHDA, CDR2 SQIVND (reference sequence). The CDR3 DNA sequence: TGTGCCAGTTCCCAGACAGGGGGAAATTCACCCCTCCACTTT. This codes for CASSQTGGNSPLHF.

The chain is built from TRBV5-6 and TRBJ2-7; no reliable D call. The germline V gene encodes CDR1 SGHDT and CDR2 YYEEEE. The CDR3 sequence is 13 residues long. V gave up 1 base and J gave up 3 bases, with 8 bases separating them. DNA for the CDR3: TGTGCCAGCAGCTTGAACGTTATCTACGAGCAGTACTTC. Protein sequence: CASSLNVIYEQYF.

CDR3 protein: CASSLGHSVTEAFF. In DNA form, the CDR3 reads TGTGCCAGCAGCTTGGGACACTCGGTCACTGAAGCTTTCTTT. The rearrangement uses TRBV7-3 and TRBJ1-1; maybe TRBD1 (6 bases). The V and J ends lost 3 bases and 4 bases respectively, with 12 bases between them. This CDR3 is 14 amino acids long. Germline V CDR1 and CDR2: SGHTA, FQGTGA.

The chain employs TRBV7-9 and TRBJ1-1; D may be TRBD1 (6 bases). The germline V gene encodes CDR1 SEHNR and CDR2 FQNEAQ (reference sequence). The CDR3 runs to 14 residues. Trimming took off 1 base at V and 0 bases at J, with 6 bases between the two ends. Here the CDR3 DNA reads TGTGCCAGCAGCTTAGGGGACATGAACACTGAAGCTTTCTTT. Its protein product is CASSLGDMNTEAFF. Complete variable domain (other parts from reference TRBV7-9 and TRBJ1-1): DTGVSQNPRHKITKRGQNVTFRCDPISEHNRLYWYRQTLGQGPEFLTYFQNEAQLEKSRLLSDRFSAERPKGSFSTLEIQRTEQGDSAMYLCASSLGDMNTEAFFGQGTRLTVV.

The chain links TRBV11-3 to TRBJ2-1; D remains ambiguous. V gave up 2 bases and J gave up 9 bases, with 11 bases separating them. The CDR3 has 13 residues. Per germline, CDR1 SGHNT and CDR2 YENEEA. The CDR3 loop is CASSLIRGREQFF. DNA for the CDR3: TGTGCCAGCAGCTTAATTCGAGGACGTGAGCAGTTCTTC.

V and J are TRBV6-2 or TRBV6-3 and TRBJ2-6; 9 bases are shared with TRBD1. V dropped 2 bases and J dropped 2; count of bases not matched to a gene: 4. Germline-derived CDR1 and CDR2 are MNHEY and SVGEGT. The CDR3 extends over 17 amino acids. The CDR3 loop is CASSYNTGGAGANVLTF. CDR3 nucleotide sequence: TGTGCCAGCAGTTACAACACAGGGGGCGCTGGGGCCAACGTCCTGACTTTC.

This clone came up a few times. The rearrangement links TRBV7-9 to TRBJ2-7, with 7 bases that match TRBD2. The CDR3 length is 16 residues. Germline V gene lookup returns CDR1 SEHNR and CDR2 FQNEAQ (reference sequence). The V segment lost 5 bases and the J segment 0 bases; nucleotides outside the gene matches: 10. Here the CDR3 reads CASSTSSGSSSYEQYF. The DNA for the CDR3 is TGTGCCAGCAGCACCTCTAGCGGCTCTTCCTCCTACGAGCAGTACTTC.

The rearrangement links TRBV11-2 to TRBJ1-1; D is uncertain. Trimming removed 9 bases from V and 1 base from J, with 9 bases in between. This CDR3 contains 12 residues. In germline, CDR1 is SGHAT, CDR2 FQNNGV. CDR3 nucleotides: TGTGCCAGTCAGCTTAAGAACACTGAAGCTTTCTTT. Residues: CASQLKNTEAFF.

V gene TRBV7-9 combines with J gene TRBJ2-7; the D is unclear. Trimming removed 4 bases from V and 3 bases from J, with 7 bases in between. Germline values: CDR1 SEHNR, CDR2 FQNEAQ (reference sequence). The CDR3 loop spans 12 amino acids. CDR3 residues: CASSSDLYEQYF. CDR3 nucleotides: TGTGCCAGCAGCTCGGACCTCTACGAGCAGTACTTC.

This chain links TRBV2 with TRBJ1-2, with 8 bases fitting TRBD1. CDR3 size: 15 residues. Unmatched junction bases numbered 5, after V lost 1 base and J lost 4 bases. Germline CDR1 and CDR2: SNHLY and FYNNEI. CDR3 coding DNA: TGTGCCAGCAGTGAAGAAGCAGGGGGCGCCTATGGCTACACCTTC. Its translation is CASSEEAGGAYGYTF.

V and J are TRBV5-4 and TRBJ2-7; D not certain. This CDR3 contains 13 residues. Trimming pared 10 bases from V and 1 base from J, leaving 15 bases between. Looked up from germline, CDR1 is SGHNT and CDR2 is YYREEE (reference sequence). The CDR3 nucleotides are TGTGCCGCCTCTCCCCCTTCATCCTACGAGCAGTACTTC. This codes for CAASPPSSYEQYF.

This clone was recorded once. V is TRBV10-3 and J is TRBJ1-1, with unresolved D. V lost 3 bases and J 6 bases, leaving 8 bases between the germline ends. This CDR3 is built from 12 residues. Germline assignment: CDR1 ENHRY and CDR2 SYGVKD. In DNA, the CDR3 is TGTGCCATCAGTGACCAGTTTGCTGAAGCTTTCTTT. It yields the protein CAISDQFAEAFF.

This chain uses TRBV7-2 with TRBJ1-5; tentatively, D is TRBD1 (6 bases). Germline assignment: CDR1 SGHTA and CDR2 FQGNSA. This CDR3 contains 14 residues. Trimming pared 6 bases from V and 4 bases from J, leaving 13 bases between. The CDR3 sequence is CASRRGGLNQPQHF. The CDR3 nucleotides read TGTGCCAGCAGGAGAGGGGGGTTAAATCAGCCCCAGCATTTT.

The gene calls are TRBV5-6 and TRBJ1-6, with TRBD1 identical over 9 bases. V lost 4 bases and J lost 8; bases outside the gene matches: 1. The CDR3 extends over 13 amino acids. CDR1 SGHDT and CDR2 YYEEEE come from the germline V gene. The CDR3 region has the DNA TGTGCCAGCAGCCGGGACAGGGATTCACCCCTCCACTTT. Its protein is CASSRDRDSPLHF.